This T cell receptor (beta chain) comes out of a study of tumor and adjacent non-tumor tissue in lung cancer. Across the whole study: Each sample yielded 4 million to 5 million productive TCRbeta reads on average. Study-wide results and caveats: Higher tumor TCR diversity was associated with shorter survival. Top 100 clones took a larger repertoire share in normal lung. Significantly higher TCR diversity was found in tumor than normal lung.

V was pared by 3 bases and J by 3 bases, with 14 bases between. Per the germline V gene, CDR1 is SNHLY and CDR2 is FYNNEI. The CDR3 is made up of 15 amino acids. RNA was extracted from bulk tissue without any cell sorting. Distant lung tissue was collected more than 3 cm away from the tumor edge. A few counts support this clonotype. No antigen is known for it. The library came from three nested PCR rounds adapted from ARM-PCR protocols. TCRdb independently ran MiXCR on the multiplex PCR reads; one entry per CDR3 protein. The table includes around 39,000 distinct CDR3 sequences, less than 65% detected once.

This clonotype was sampled from a man aged 45-65 years with non-small cell lung cancer. The rearrangement links TRBV2 to TRBJ2-5; D is perhaps TRBD2 (6 bases). Specimen: distant non-tumor lung tissue. CDR3 sequence reads: CASSDGTSGEETQYF. As DNA, the CDR3 is TGTGCCAGCAGTGACGGGACTTCTGGGGAAGAGACCCAGTACTTC.